Only a few counts were recorded for the clone carrying this T cell receptor beta chain. These data are taken from a study of cytomegalovirus exposure and HLA in healthy donors. The PCR had 60 Vbeta and 13 Jbeta primers. Sequencing used immunoSEQ multiplex PCR; TCRdb keeps in-frame clones, though not all of them. Here the sample spans under 130,000 clones, approximately 72% being singletons. V lost 4 bases, J lost 4 bases, and 8 bases stayed unmatched. Germline V gene data show CDR1 as SGHRS and CDR2 as YFSETQ. The CDR3 extends over 15 amino acids. The rearrangement links TRBV5-1 to TRBJ2-3, with 8 bases aligning to TRBD2. The clonotype was recovered from a woman between 50 and 59 years old in good health and CMV-seronegative. Sample: PBMCs. CDR3 nucleotides: TGCGCCAGCAGCCTCGTCGGGGGGGCCTCAGATACGCAGTATTTT. Translated: CASSLVGGASDTQYF.